One sample yielded the 27 T cell receptor beta chains listed below, sequenced in a study of control samples from healthy donors and cancer patients. Clones were read by immunoSEQ multiplex PCR, and TCRdb kept only the in-frame ones, dropping some. The sample lists some 130,000 clones, approximately 92% occurring once. The sequencing input was blood. These receptors came from a man aged 35 to 55 in good health.

The CDR3 sequence is CASSPADRPVSYEQYF. The CDR3 nucleotides read TGTGCCAGCAGTCCGGCGGACAGACCCGTCTCCTACGAGCAGTACTTC. The J gene is TRBJ2-7, the V gene TRBV28; TRBD1 might be the D (6 bases). The germline gives CDR1 MDHEN, CDR2 SYDVKM. V was clipped by 5 bases and J by 0 bases, with 17 bases between them. The CDR3 consists of 16 residues. The whole variable domain, filled in from reference TRBV28 and TRBJ2-7, reads DVKVTQSSRYLVKRTGEKVFLECVQDMDHENMFWYRQDPGLGLRLIYFSYDVKMKEKGDIPEGYSVSREKKERFSLILESASTNQTSMYLCASSPADRPVSYEQYFGPGTRLTVT.

The genes are TRBV5-1 and TRBJ2-2, with D possibly matching TRBD2 (6 bases). The germline CDR1 and CDR2 sequences are SGHRS and YFSETQ. V was shortened by 1 base and J by 7 bases, with 14 bases between the two germline ends. The CDR3 runs 15 residues. CDR3 protein: CASSLSGPSLGELFF. The CDR3 coding sequence is TGCGCCAGCAGCTTGAGCGGGCCCTCCCTCGGGGAGCTGTTTTTT.

V usage is TRBV12-3 or TRBV12-4 and J usage is TRBJ1-5, with D hard to call. This CDR3 spans 13 amino acids. V was cut by 3 bases and J by 4 bases, with 7 bases left in between. CDR3 sequence (DNA): TGTGCCAGCAGTTTTGGATTAAATCAGCCCCAGCATTTT. This sequence encodes CASSFGLNQPQHF.

V usage is TRBV5-1 and J usage is TRBJ1-1; D uncertain. Germline assignment: CDR1 SGHRS and CDR2 YFSETQ. The length of the CDR3 is 13 residues. The V gene lost 0 bases and the J gene lost 4 bases, with 7 bases spanning the gap. CDR3 sequence reads: CASSLDPGTEAFF. The CDR3 DNA follows: TGCGCCAGCAGCTTGGACCCCGGCACTGAAGCTTTCTTT.

The genes are TRBV5-1 and TRBJ2-7; D remains unclear. In germline, CDR1 is SGHRS, CDR2 YFSETQ. The CDR3 runs to 13 residues. Trimming shortened V by 4 bases and J by 4 bases, and 12 bases separated the two germline ends. The CDR3 here is CASSLLVRYEQYF. CDR3 DNA: TGCGCCAGCAGCCTCCTGGTCAGGTACGAGCAGTACTTC.

This clone appeared a single time. The rearrangement links TRBV14 to TRBJ2-7, with D unresolved. The CDR3 totals 15 residues. Trimming left V 4 bases short and J 2 bases short, with 15 bases between. The germline gives CDR1 SGHDN, CDR2 FVKESK. CDR3 DNA sequence: TGTGCCAGCAGCCTCCACAACACCGCTACCTACGAGCAGTACTTC. This translates into CASSLHNTATYEQYF.

The chain has TRBV5-5 and TRBJ1-1; D possibly corresponds to TRBD1 (5 bases). CDR1 is SGHKS, CDR2 YYEKEE, per germline (reference sequence). This CDR3 contains 14 residues. Trimming cost V 5 bases and J 1 base, with 12 bases left between them. CDR3 region: CASSSNTGNTEAFF. As DNA, the CDR3 is TGTGCCAGCAGTTCAAATACAGGGAACACTGAAGCTTTCTTT.

The table lists this clone with a count of one. The chain carries TRBV6-1 and TRBJ2-7; 7 nucleotides align to TRBD2. V gave up 2 bases and J gave up 3 bases; unmatched junction bases: 7. Germline CDR1 MNHNS, CDR2 SASEGT. CDR3 length equals 15 residues. The CDR3 region has the DNA TGTGCCAGCAGTGAAACTCGGGGGGTGCTCTACGAGCAGTACTTC. This gives the protein CASSETRGVLYEQYF.

J is TRBJ2-1 and V is TRBV4-1; weak D call: TRBD2 (6 bases). Germline CDR1 and CDR2: MGHRA and YSYEKL. The CDR3 runs 14 residues. Trimming pared 4 bases from V and 8 bases from J, leaving 15 bases between. Written as DNA, the CDR3 is TGCGCCAGCAGCCGCGGGGATTTGGGGGATGAGCAGTTCTTC. Amino acids: CASSRGDLGDEQFF.

This rearrangement joins TRBV25-1 to TRBJ2-3; D is possibly TRBD1 (6 bases). V was trimmed by 4 bases and J by 9 bases, leaving 11 bases between them. CDR3 size: 12 residues. Germline loops: CDR1 MGHDK, CDR2 SYGVNS. Here the CDR3 reads CASSGTDRTQYF. The CDR3 DNA follows: TGTGCCAGCAGTGGGACCGACAGGACGCAGTATTTT.

The chain combines TRBV3-1 (or the pseudogene TRBV3-2) with TRBJ2-7, with D uncertain. The CDR3 is made up of 11 amino acids. V was shortened by 0 bases and J by 4 bases, with 1 base between the two germline ends. CDR1 and CDR2 from the germline V gene are LGHDT and YNNKEL (reference sequence). CDR3 in amino acids: CASSQDYEQYF. DNA of the CDR3: TGTGCCAGCAGCCAAGATTACGAGCAGTACTTC.

Notes on this clone: Distinct nucleotide sequences in the sample also encode this CDR3. This chain joins TRBV7-3 and TRBJ2-6; TRBD1 aligns across 9 bases. V lost 1 base, J lost 4 bases, and 14 bases stayed unmatched. CDR1 is SGHTA and CDR2 is FQGTGA in the germline V gene. The CDR3 totals 20 residues. CDR3 DNA sequence: TGTGCCAGCAGCTTAATAGGGGGGACAGGGCTATCTCCAGGGGCCAACGTCCTGACTTTC. It codes for CASSLIGGTGLSPGANVLTF.

The J gene is TRBJ2-1, the V gene TRBV28; no clear D gene. Germline V gene lookup returns CDR1 MDHEN and CDR2 SYDVKM. Trimming took off 2 bases at V and 6 bases at J, with 11 bases between the two ends. CDR3 length: 14 amino acids. DNA of the CDR3: TGTGCCAGCAGTTTACTTCCAGGCACCAATGAGCAGTTCTTC. Its protein is CASSLLPGTNEQFF.

Comment on this clone: Other nucleotide sequences from this sample produce the same CDR3. The chain couples TRBV7-2 to TRBJ1-1; maybe TRBD1 (6 bases). Trimming took 5 bases from V and 1 from J, leaving 11 bases between them. The CDR3 sequence is 14 residues long. Per germline, CDR1 SGHTA and CDR2 FQGNSA. DNA of the CDR3: TGTGCCAGCAGCCCGGGGGCAGCGAACACTGAAGCTTTCTTT. Translating gives CASSPGAANTEAFF.

The V call is TRBV18, the J call TRBJ2-5, with 12 bases fitting TRBD2. The CDR3 is made up of 15 amino acids. V lost 6 bases and J lost 5; bases outside the gene matches: 7. Germline V gives CDR1 KGHSH, CDR2 LQKENI. This CDR3 is CASSPGLAGTETQYF. The CDR3 DNA reads TGTGCCAGCTCTCCGGGACTAGCGGGTACCGAGACCCAGTACTTC.

The chain has TRBV2 and TRBJ2-5; TRBD2 matches 8 bases. With 0 bases clipped from V and 3 bases from J, the junction kept 0 bases outside the gene matches. Germline V lookup: CDR1 SNHLY, CDR2 FYNNEI. The CDR3 runs to 14 residues. CDR3 protein: CASSEASGEETQYF. CDR3 DNA: TGTGCCAGCAGTGAAGCTAGCGGGGAAGAGACCCAGTACTTC.

The sample holds a few counts of this clone. The chain is built from TRBV2 and TRBJ2-2, with D uncertain. The germline gives CDR1 SNHLY, CDR2 FYNNEI. V lost 5 bases and J lost 3, with 4 bases in between. The CDR3 contains 12 residues. The CDR3 DNA is TGTGCCAGCAGTTGGGACACCGGGGAGCTGTTTTTT. Amino acids: CASSWDTGELFF. The full variable domain, with the rest looked up from reference TRBV2 and TRBJ2-2, is EPEVTQTPSHQVTQMGQEVILRCVPISNHLYFYWYRQILGQKVEFLVSFYNNEISEKSEIFDDQFSVERPDGSNFTLKIRSTKLEDSAMYFCASSWDTGELFFGEGSRLTVL.

This chain connects TRBV28 to TRBJ1-2; 7 nucleotides line up with TRBD1. The V segment lost 3 bases and the J segment 7 bases; nucleotides outside the gene matches: 17. The CDR3 loop spans 17 amino acids. CDR1 MDHEN and CDR2 SYDVKM come from the germline V gene. The CDR3 protein is CASSLVAGGTRGFGYTF. In nucleotides, the CDR3 is TGTGCCAGCAGTTTGGTGGCAGGGGGGACACGGGGTTTTGGCTACACCTTC.

V gene TRBV27 combines with J gene TRBJ2-2; no firm D call. Germline loops: CDR1 MNHEY, CDR2 SMNVEV (reference sequence). This CDR3 region has 14 residues. The germline V and J ends were trimmed by 5 bases and 4 bases, with 11 bases remaining between them. CDR3 sequence reads: CASSGRLGTGELFF. DNA for the CDR3: TGTGCCAGCAGTGGGCGGCTGGGCACCGGGGAGCTGTTTTTT.

The gene calls are TRBV10-3 and TRBJ1-1; 7 bases map to TRBD1. Germline V lookup: CDR1 ENHRY, CDR2 SYGVKD. The trim removed 3 bases at V and 0 bases at J, leaving 10 bases unmatched. The CDR3 sequence is 17 residues long. The CDR3 spells CAISDQNRGRMNTEAFF. The CDR3 DNA sequence: TGTGCCATCAGTGACCAAAACAGGGGACGGATGAACACTGAAGCTTTCTTT.

The chain couples TRBV3-1 (or the pseudogene TRBV3-2) to TRBJ1-2; D ambiguous. In germline, CDR1 is LGHDT, CDR2 YNNKEL (reference sequence). The CDR3 loop spans 14 amino acids. V was pared by 2 bases and J by 5 bases, with 12 bases between. The CDR3: CASSQIGTDYGYTF. The CDR3 nucleotides read TGTGCCAGCAGCCAAATCGGTACAGATTATGGCTACACCTTC.

The rearrangement links TRBV2 to TRBJ2-7; the D is unclear. CDR3 length: 12 residues. V lost 6 bases and J 5 bases, leaving 11 bases between the germline ends. CDR1 SNHLY and CDR2 FYNNEI come from the germline V gene. CDR3 in amino acids: CASRGRHDEQYF. The CDR3 DNA sequence: TGTGCCAGCAGAGGACGACACGACGAGCAGTACTTC.

This chain links TRBV4-1 with TRBJ2-5, with TRBD1 as a possible D gene (6 bases). Germline V gives CDR1 MGHRA, CDR2 YSYEKL. V was trimmed by 2 bases and J by 1 base, leaving 11 bases between them. The CDR3 spans 15 residues. The CDR3 nucleotides read TGCGCCAGCAGCCAATTAGACAGGATCCAAGAGACCCAGTACTTC. Its protein product is CASSQLDRIQETQYF.

This chain uses TRBV19 with TRBJ1-2; possibly TRBD1 for D (6 bases). The germline V and J ends were trimmed by 0 bases and 6 bases, with 17 bases remaining between them. From germline, CDR1 is LNHDA and CDR2 SQIVND (reference sequence). The CDR3 contains 16 residues. The chain's CDR3 is CASSIDEQGRFNGYTF. In nucleotides, the CDR3 is TGTGCCAGTAGTATAGACGAACAGGGAAGATTTAATGGCTACACCTTC.

V and J are TRBV2 and TRBJ1-5; 9 bases align to TRBD1. CDR1 is SNHLY, CDR2 FYNNEI, per germline. This CDR3 contains 17 residues. V lost 4 bases and J lost 7; bases outside the gene matches: 14. CDR3 nucleotides: TGTGCCAGCAGTGCCGGACAGGGGCTCAGGGTGGGACAGCCCCAGCATTTT. This codes for CASSAGQGLRVGQPQHF.

The gene calls are TRBV29-1 and TRBJ1-1; tentatively, D is TRBD1 (6 bases). This CDR3 is 11 amino acids long. Per germline, CDR1 SQVTM and CDR2 ANQGSEA. Trimming took 7 bases from V and 4 from J, leaving 10 bases between them. CDR3 sequence reads: CSEQGSTEAFF. CDR3 coding DNA: TGCAGCGAACAGGGATCCACTGAAGCTTTCTTT. Drawing the rest from reference TRBV29-1 and TRBJ1-1, the complete variable domain is SAVISQKPSRDICQRGTSLTIQCQVDSQVTMMFWYRQQPGQSLTLIATANQGSEATYESGFVIDKFPISRPNLTFSTLTVSNMSPEDSSIYLCSEQGSTEAFFGQGTRLTVV.

V and J are TRBV2 and TRBJ1-4, with no clear D. From germline, CDR1 is SNHLY and CDR2 FYNNEI. The V end was cut by 8 bases, the J end by 8 bases, with 6 bases between. This CDR3 has 10 residues. CDR3 sequence reads: CASYGEKLFF. CDR3 DNA sequence: TGTGCCAGCTACGGGGAAAAACTGTTTTTT.